The sequence of this T cell receptor beta chain was determined in a study of control samples from healthy donors and cancer patients. There are 14 residues in the CDR3. CDR1 is MNHEY and CDR2 is SVGAGI in the germline V gene. Trimming took 6 bases from V and 7 from J, leaving 15 bases between them. Method: immunoSEQ multiplex PCR; TCRdb's copy keeps in-frame clones and lacks some. The sample has roughly 80,000 clones, over 75% seen once. The specimen was blood. The chain is built from TRBV6-5 and TRBJ1-4; possible D gene TRBD1, 5 bases. The receptor's source is a woman aged 50 to 65 in good health. CDR3 residues: CASSSLTGREKLFF. Here the CDR3 DNA reads TGTGCCAGCAGCTCTCTCACGGGGCGTGAAAAACTGTTTTTT.